This TCR beta chain was captured in a study of T cells after yellow fever vaccination. Broader study findings: Weaker overall, the secondary response nonetheless peaked faster (day 5 versus 15).

Universal primer sites and UMIs were introduced during 5'RACE template-switching synthesis of TCR cDNA. From the 5' RACE reads, TCRdb called clonotypes with MiXCR, one entry per CDR3 protein. The sample carries approximately 140,000 distinct CDR3 sequences, around 7.7% recorded once. In its sample, this clonotype was seen many times. Its specificity is unknown. The sample was CD4+ T cells sorted from PBMCs, taken 5 days after the yellow fever booster vaccination. The TCR sequence derives from a man in his thirties or forties who received the YFV17D yellow fever vaccine.

CDR3 bases: TGTGCCAGCAGCTTGAGAGGGACTGGAAACACCATATATTTT. Amino acid sequence: CASSLRGTGNTIYF. This sequence joins TRBV5-6 and TRBJ1-3; the D is unclear. The germline V gene encodes CDR1 SGHDT and CDR2 YYEEEE. The CDR3 totals 14 residues. The V gene lost 1 base and the J gene lost 2 bases, with 7 bases spanning the gap.